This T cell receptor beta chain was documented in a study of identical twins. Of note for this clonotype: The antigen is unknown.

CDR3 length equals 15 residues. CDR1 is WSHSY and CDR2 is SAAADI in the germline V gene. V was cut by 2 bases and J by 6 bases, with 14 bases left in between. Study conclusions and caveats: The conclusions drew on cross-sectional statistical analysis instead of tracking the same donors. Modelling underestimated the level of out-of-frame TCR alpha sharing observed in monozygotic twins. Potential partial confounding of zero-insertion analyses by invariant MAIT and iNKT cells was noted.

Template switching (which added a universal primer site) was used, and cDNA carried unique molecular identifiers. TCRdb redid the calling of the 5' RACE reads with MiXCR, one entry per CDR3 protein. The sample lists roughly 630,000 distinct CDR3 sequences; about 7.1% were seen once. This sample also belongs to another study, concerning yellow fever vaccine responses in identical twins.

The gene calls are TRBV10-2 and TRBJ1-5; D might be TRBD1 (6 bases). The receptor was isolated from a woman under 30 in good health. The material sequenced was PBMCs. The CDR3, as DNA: TGCGCCAGCAGTGAGGTTGGGGGGCGAAGTCAGCCCCAGCATTTT. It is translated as CASSEVGGRSQPQHF.